Listed here are 20 T cell receptor beta chains from one sample, sequenced in a study of control samples from healthy donors and cancer patients (dated by TCRdb to about 2020). The method behind the library was the immunoSEQ multiplex PCR assay. TCRdb took over this immuneACCESS table, retaining in-frame rearrangements with V and J assigned. Such tables are incomplete; in checked studies, under half of the missing clones stem from an unresolved V gene, and the remainder is unexplained. This sample comprises 150,000 to 200,000 clones, around 91% of them detected only once. The top ten hold approximately 1.5% of the sample. The specimen sequenced was blood. The receptors derive from a woman under 40 in good health.

This chain uses TRBV5-4 with TRBJ1-2; a possible D gene is TRBD1 (5 bases). This CDR3 comprises 13 residues. Trimming shortened V by 3 bases and J by 4 bases, and 10 bases separated the two germline ends. From germline, CDR1 is SGHNT and CDR2 YYREEE (reference sequence). The CDR3 coding sequence is TGTGCCAGCAGCTCGGGACTGGGCTATGGCTACACCTTC. This encodes CASSSGLGYGYTF. Complete variable domain (other parts from reference TRBV5-4 and TRBJ1-2): ETGVTQSPTHLIKTRGQQVTLRCSSQSGHNTVSWYQQALGQGPQFIFQYYREEENGRGNFPPRFSGLQFPNYSSELNVNALELDDSALYLCASSSGLGYGYTFGSGTRLTVV.

This clone was seen just once. The rearrangement uses TRBV7-9 and TRBJ2-7; D gene ambiguous. The germline gives CDR1 SEHNR, CDR2 FQNEAQ (reference sequence). The CDR3 sequence is 13 residues long. Trimming cost V 5 bases and J 2 bases, with 10 bases left between them. Here the CDR3 reads CASSPTGTYEQYF. CDR3 bases: TGTGCCAGCAGCCCGACGGGTACCTACGAGCAGTACTTC.

The chain is built from TRBV5-1 and TRBJ2-2; TRBD2 matches 11 bases. CDR3 length: 16 amino acids. In germline, CDR1 is SGHRS, CDR2 YFSETQ. The J segment lost 5 bases and the V segment lost 2 bases, leaving 5 bases of the junction unmatched. The CDR3 loop reads CASSFTSGSRTGELFF. In DNA, the CDR3 is TGCGCCAGCAGCTTCACTAGCGGGAGTCGAACCGGGGAGCTGTTTTTT.

The rearrangement joins TRBV29-1 to TRBJ2-6; 7 nucleotides agree with TRBD2. J was trimmed by 0 bases and V by 5 bases; bases with no gene match: 7. Per germline, CDR1 SQVTM and CDR2 ANQGSEA. The CDR3 contains 16 residues. The CDR3 nucleotides are TGCAGCGTTTTTTCGGCTAGCGGCTCTGGGGCCAACGTCCTGACTTTC. Residues: CSVFSASGSGANVLTF.

The chain employs TRBV4-2 and TRBJ2-2; 9 positions match TRBD2. Germline loops: CDR1 LGHNA, CDR2 YNFKEQ. The J segment lost 5 bases and the V segment lost 0 bases, leaving 10 bases of the junction unmatched. CDR3 length: 18 amino acids. CDR3 in DNA: TGTGCCAGCAGCCAAGATGGCGGGGGGGCCTTGGGAACCGGGGAGCTGTTTTTT. Protein product: CASSQDGGGALGTGELFF.

The CDR3 loop is CAWSVGGTGNTIYF. In nucleotides, the CDR3 is TGTGCCTGGAGTGTAGGGGGGACTGGAAACACCATATATTTT. The genes are TRBV30 and TRBJ1-3; a weak D match, TRBD1 (6 bases). CDR3 length equals 14 residues. The germline gives CDR1 GTSNPN, CDR2 SVGIG (reference sequence). Trimming cost V 0 bases and J 2 bases, with 8 bases left between them.

The chain combines TRBV5-1 with TRBJ2-7, with 11 bases that match TRBD1. The germline V gene encodes CDR1 SGHRS and CDR2 YFSETQ. V shed 0 bases and J 4 bases; nucleotides not matched to a gene: 6. The CDR3 extends over 16 amino acids. The CDR3 DNA sequence: TGCGCCAGCAGCTTGGTATCCGGGACAGGGGGTTACGAGCAGTACTTC. Translated: CASSLVSGTGGYEQYF. Combining the CDR3 with reference TRBV5-1 and TRBJ2-7 gives the whole variable domain KAGVTQTPRYLIKTRGQQVTLSCSPISGHRSVSWYQQTPGQGLQFLFEYFSETQRNKGNFPGRFSGRQFSNSRSEMNVSTLELGDSALYLCASSLVSGTGGYEQYFGPGTRLTVT.

The CDR3 protein is CASSLGATDRGRGYTF. CDR3 coding DNA: TGTGCCAGCAGCTTAGGGGCGACTGACAGGGGAAGGGGCTACACCTTC. The gene calls are TRBV11-3 and TRBJ1-2; 8 nucleotides agree with TRBD1. V shed 1 base and J 8 bases; nucleotides not matched to a gene: 12. The CDR3 covers 16 residues. Germline CDR1 and CDR2: SGHNT and YENEEA.

V usage is TRBV24-1 and J usage is TRBJ1-4; TRBD1 matches at 10 bases. J was trimmed by 7 bases and V by 4 bases; bases with no gene match: 5. The CDR3 loop spans 15 amino acids. Germline values: CDR1 KGHDR, CDR2 SFDVKD. The CDR3 bases are TGTGCCACCAGTGAGCGGACAGGGGGGGTTGAAAAACTGTTTTTT. This codes for CATSERTGGVEKLFF.

This clone was seen just once. This chain connects TRBV11-1 to TRBJ2-7; 11 bases match TRBD2. The junction had 5 bases not matched to a gene; V was cut back by 5 bases and J by 2 bases. This CDR3 is built from 15 residues. The germline V gene encodes CDR1 SGHAT and CDR2 FQDESV (reference sequence). CDR3 amino acids: CASSRLAGPTYEQYF. Written as DNA, the CDR3 is TGTGCCAGCAGCCGACTAGCGGGACCTACCTACGAGCAGTACTTC.

This chain uses TRBV15 with TRBJ2-3; D is unclear. The germline V gene encodes CDR1 LNHNV and CDR2 YYDKDF (reference sequence). The CDR3 sequence is 16 residues long. V lost 0 bases and J 2 bases, leaving 12 bases between the germline ends. CDR3 amino acids: CATSRDRLTDTDTQYF. The CDR3 DNA reads TGTGCCACCAGCAGAGATCGGCTCACTGACACAGATACGCAGTATTTT.

The chain couples TRBV7-8 to TRBJ2-4, with D possibly being TRBD2 (6 bases). The germline V and J ends were trimmed by 3 bases and 2 bases, with 14 bases remaining between them. CDR3 length equals 16 residues. CDR1 is SGHVS, CDR2 FQNEAQ, per germline. CDR3 coding DNA: TGTGCCAGCAGCTTCGAGGGAGGTGTAACCAAAAACATTCAGTACTTC. Amino acids: CASSFEGGVTKNIQYF.

The chain links TRBV5-1 to TRBJ1-2; D remains ambiguous. The CDR3 sequence is 13 residues long. Germline V gives CDR1 SGHRS, CDR2 YFSETQ. V was trimmed by 0 bases and J by 4 bases, leaving 7 bases between them. CDR3 DNA sequence: TGCGCCAGCAGCTTGGAGGGAACCTATGGCTACACCTTC. This gives the protein CASSLEGTYGYTF. The full variable domain, in which reference TRBV5-1 and TRBJ1-2 provide the parts outside the CDR3, is KAGVTQTPRYLIKTRGQQVTLSCSPISGHRSVSWYQQTPGQGLQFLFEYFSETQRNKGNFPGRFSGRQFSNSRSEMNVSTLELGDSALYLCASSLEGTYGYTFGSGTRLTVV.

This clone was picked up one time. V gene TRBV5-1 combines with J gene TRBJ1-1; D gene unclear. The V and J ends lost 3 bases and 11 bases respectively, with 11 bases between them. The CDR3 is 11 residues long. Germline values: CDR1 SGHRS, CDR2 YFSETQ. CDR3 sequence reads: CASSWRGPAFF. DNA of the CDR3: TGCGCCAGCAGCTGGCGGGGTCCCGCTTTCTTT.

V and J are TRBV15 and TRBJ2-1; 15 nucleotides agree with TRBD2. With V trimmed by 3 bases and J by 10 bases, 4 bases remained unmatched. The germline CDR1 and CDR2 sequences are LNHNV and YYDKDF (reference sequence). The CDR3 contains 15 residues. CDR3 bases: TGTGCCACCAGCAGTCGGGGGACTAGCGGGAGGGAGCAGTTCTTC. It translates to CATSSRGTSGREQFF. The variable domain in full, completed from reference TRBV15 and TRBJ2-1, reads DAMVIQNPRYQVTQFGKPVTLSCSQTLNHNVMYWYQQKSSQAPKLLFHYYDKDFNNEADTPDNFQSRRPNTSFCFLDIRSPGLGDTAMYLCATSSRGTSGREQFFGPGTRLTVL.

The sample holds one count of this clone. The genes are TRBV19 and TRBJ1-1, with 12 bases lining up with TRBD1. J was trimmed by 5 bases and V by 6 bases; bases with no gene match: 4. This CDR3 contains 14 residues. Looked up from germline, CDR1 is LNHDA and CDR2 is SQIVND (reference sequence). The CDR3 DNA reads as TGTGCCAGTAGGGGACAGGGGGCTTCAACTGAAGCTTTCTTT. Protein product: CASRGQGASTEAFF.

J is TRBJ2-6 and V is TRBV7-9; the D is unclear. The CDR3 spans 15 residues. CDR1 is SEHNR and CDR2 is FQNEAQ in the germline V gene (reference sequence). V gave up 5 bases and J gave up 0 bases, with 8 bases separating them. CDR3 loop: CASSTLFSGANVLTF. CDR3 DNA: TGTGCCAGCAGCACTTTATTCTCTGGGGCCAACGTCCTGACTTTC.

V is TRBV4-3 and J is TRBJ2-5; 12 bases fit TRBD2. The germline gives CDR1 LGHNA, CDR2 YSLEER. The CDR3 contains 16 residues. V was pared by 4 bases and J by 4 bases, with 7 bases of the junction left unmatched. The DNA for the CDR3 is TGCGCCAGCAGCCCGACTAGCGGGAGAGGGGGAGAGACCCAGTACTTC. Translation gives CASSPTSGRGGETQYF.

V is TRBV5-1 and J is TRBJ1-2, with 9 bases aligning to TRBD1. Germline lookup yields CDR1 SGHRS and CDR2 YFSETQ. V trimming: 0 bases; J trimming: 5 bases; junction bases outside the gene matches: 8. CDR3 length: 16 residues. The CDR3 loop is CASSLGTGVAQYGYTF. The CDR3 DNA follows: TGCGCCAGCAGCTTGGGGACAGGGGTCGCCCAGTATGGCTACACCTTC. Using reference TRBV5-1 and TRBJ1-2 for the parts outside the CDR3, the full variable domain is KAGVTQTPRYLIKTRGQQVTLSCSPISGHRSVSWYQQTPGQGLQFLFEYFSETQRNKGNFPGRFSGRQFSNSRSEMNVSTLELGDSALYLCASSLGTGVAQYGYTFGSGTRLTVV.

The rearrangement uses TRBV7-2 and TRBJ2-3, with TRBD2 matching 11 bases. The CDR3 is made up of 15 amino acids. Germline assignment: CDR1 SGHTA and CDR2 FQGNSA. Trimming removed 5 bases from V and 2 bases from J; junction bases left unmatched: 3. The CDR3 DNA sequence: TGTGCCAGCAGCCGGACTAGCGGGCCCACAGATACGCAGTATTTT. It is translated as CASSRTSGPTDTQYF.